The 26 T cell receptor beta chains given below trace back to one sample, sequenced in a study of shared clonotypes between healthy human individuals. Some clones are missing from TCRdb's copy, which holds only in-frame ones; the method was immunoSEQ multiplex PCR. The table lists about 1,500,000 clones, roughly 95% of them singletons. Sequencing was performed on naive CD4+ T cells sorted from blood. Subset in this sample: CD45RA+ positively selected. These receptors were obtained from a man under 40 in good health.

This clone was recorded only once. V usage is TRBV7-2 and J usage is TRBJ2-3; weak D call: TRBD2 (5 bases). In germline, CDR1 is SGHTA, CDR2 FQGNSA. The V end was cut by 9 bases, the J end by 2 bases, with 9 bases between. The CDR3 is 12 residues long. CDR3 sequence reads: CASCRDTDTQYF. DNA of the CDR3: TGTGCCAGTTGCCGGGACACAGATACGCAGTATTTT.

The rearrangement uses TRBV7-2 and TRBJ2-1, with 8 bases fitting TRBD2. CDR3 length: 16 amino acids. J gave up 2 bases and V 0 bases, and 3 bases lay outside the gene matches. From germline, CDR1 is SGHTA and CDR2 FQGNSA. Here the CDR3 reads CASSLAAGGTYNEQFF. CDR3 nucleotide sequence: TGTGCCAGCAGCTTAGCGGCGGGAGGAACCTACAATGAGCAGTTCTTC.

This chain links TRBV6-5 with TRBJ1-4; no clear D. The CDR3 covers 13 residues. Looked up from germline, CDR1 is MNHEY and CDR2 is SVGAGI. With 6 bases removed from V and 5 bases from J, the gap between germline ends came to 10 bases. CDR3: CASSPRLNEKLFF. CDR3 nucleotides: TGTGCCAGCAGCCCACGCTTAAATGAAAAACTGTTTTTT.

The V and J genes are TRBV5-5 and TRBJ1-5; D is possibly TRBD1 (5 bases). The germline V gene has CDR1 SGHKS and CDR2 YYEKEE (reference sequence). This CDR3 is built from 15 residues. The V end lost 3 bases, the J end lost 0 bases, and 10 bases lay between the germline ends. DNA of the CDR3: TGTGCCAGCAGCTCCTCAGGGTTTAGCAATCAGCCCCAGCATTTT. Protein product: CASSSSGFSNQPQHF.

The rearrangement joins TRBV7-9 to TRBJ2-1, with D perhaps TRBD2 (5 bases). Germline CDR1 reads SEHNR; CDR2 reads FQNEAQ (reference sequence). The CDR3 has 15 amino acids. Trimming stripped 5 bases from V and 10 bases from J, with 21 bases between. CDR3 in amino acids: CASSRPGLRVGEQFF. Written as DNA, the CDR3 is TGTGCCAGCAGCCGCCCCGGACTGCGGGTCGGGGAGCAGTTCTTC.

V is TRBV5-1 and J is TRBJ2-3; 9 bases are a match to TRBD2. Unmatched junction bases numbered 13, after V lost 1 base and J lost 4 bases. The V gene's germline CDR1 is SGHRS and CDR2 YFSETQ. This CDR3 comprises 18 residues. CDR3 DNA: TGCGCCAGCAGCTTGAATCCAGTTGATAGCGGGAGACCAGATACGCAGTATTTT. It is translated as CASSLNPVDSGRPDTQYF.

V and J are TRBV5-4 and TRBJ2-1; TRBD2 matches 9 bases. CDR3 size: 15 residues. CDR1 and CDR2 from the germline V gene are SGHNT and YYREEE (reference sequence). V lost 0 bases, J lost 6 bases, and 4 bases stayed unmatched. The CDR3 coding sequence is TGTGCCAGCAGCTTGGCTAGCGGGGTTGGCAATGAGCAGTTCTTC. Protein: CASSLASGVGNEQFF.

The chain couples TRBV6-1 to TRBJ2-7; D is unclear. CDR1 is MNHNS and CDR2 is SASEGT in the germline V gene. The CDR3 runs 13 residues. Trimming left V 5 bases short and J 4 bases short, with 12 bases between. CDR3 bases: TGTGCCAGCAGTCACCCCCCCAAGTACGAGCAGTACTTC. Protein sequence: CASSHPPKYEQYF.

Comment on this clone: This sample includes further DNA sequences coding for the same CDR3. V gene TRBV7-9 combines with J gene TRBJ2-7, with D maybe TRBD1 (6 bases). V lost 3 bases and J lost 2, with 11 bases in between. Germline CDR1 and CDR2: SEHNR and FQNEAQ (reference sequence). The CDR3 has 14 amino acids. The CDR3 here is CASSLRTGTYEQYF. The CDR3 DNA reads TGTGCCAGCAGCTTGCGTACAGGGACCTACGAGCAGTACTTC.

The chain carries TRBV6-6 and TRBJ2-2; D is uncertain. There are 14 residues in the CDR3. The germline V gene has CDR1 MNHNY and CDR2 SVGAGI (reference sequence). V lost 10 bases and J 2 bases, leaving 14 bases between the germline ends. The CDR3, as DNA: TGTGCCACCCGTTGGGCATTTAACACCGGGGAGCTGTTTTTT. The encoded protein is CATRWAFNTGELFF.

The rearrangement uses TRBV20-1 and TRBJ2-3; D is ambiguous. Per the germline V gene, CDR1 is DFQATT and CDR2 is SNEGSKA (reference sequence). V was shortened by 7 bases and J by 0 bases, with 2 bases between the two germline ends. There are 10 residues in the CDR3. DNA of the CDR3: TGCAGTGTGAGCACAGATACGCAGTATTTT. Translation gives CSVSTDTQYF.

This clone was seen once. This chain joins TRBV6-5 and TRBJ1-4; D might be TRBD1 (5 bases). The V end lost 6 bases, the J end lost 8 bases, and 16 bases lay between the germline ends. The CDR3 contains 14 residues. Germline loops: CDR1 MNHEY, CDR2 SVGAGI. CDR3 in amino acids: CASRYLQAREKLFF. CDR3 coding DNA: TGTGCCAGCAGATACCTACAGGCACGCGAAAAACTGTTTTTT.

The gene calls are TRBV11-2 and TRBJ2-4; the D is unclear. This CDR3 spans 13 amino acids. The germline CDR1 and CDR2 sequences are SGHAT and FQNNGV. V gave up 7 bases and J gave up 0 bases, with 7 bases separating them. CDR3 bases: TGTGCCAGCAAACTACTAGCCAAAAACATTCAGTACTTC. Encoded protein: CASKLLAKNIQYF. The full variable domain, in which reference TRBV11-2 and TRBJ2-4 provide the parts outside the CDR3, is EAGVAQSPRYKIIEKRQSVAFWCNPISGHATLYWYQQILGQGPKLLIQFQNNGVVDDSQLPKDRFSAERLKGVDSTLKIQPAKLEDSAVYLCASKLLAKNIQYFGAGTRLSVL.

The rearrangement links TRBV7-9 to TRBJ2-3, with a weak D call TRBD1 (6 bases). CDR3 length equals 15 residues. With 5 bases removed from V and 0 bases from J, the gap between germline ends came to 12 bases. Germline V gives CDR1 SEHNR, CDR2 FQNEAQ (reference sequence). The CDR3 region is CASSLGQTSTDTQYF. The CDR3 DNA reads as TGTGCCAGCAGCCTTGGACAGACAAGCACAGATACGCAGTATTTT.

The chain has TRBV10-1 and TRBJ2-5; D unclear. Germline V CDR1 and CDR2: WNHNN, SYGVQD (reference sequence). This CDR3 spans 15 amino acids. Trimming cost V 5 bases and J 5 bases, with 18 bases left between them. CDR3 DNA sequence: TGCGCCAGCAGTTTATCAGTAGGAAAAGGGGAGACCCAGTACTTC. This gives the protein CASSLSVGKGETQYF.

The V and J genes are TRBV30 and TRBJ2-2, with no clear D. This CDR3 is built from 12 residues. Trimming left V 0 bases short and J 7 bases short, with 6 bases between. The germline V gene has CDR1 GTSNPN and CDR2 SVGIG (reference sequence). The CDR3 region is CAWSVPDGELFF. CDR3 sequence (DNA): TGTGCCTGGAGTGTACCCGACGGGGAGCTGTTTTTT. The full variable domain, rest sourced from reference TRBV30 and TRBJ2-2, is SQTIHQWPATLVQPVGSPLSLECTVEGTSNPNLYWYRQAAGRGLQLLFYSVGIGQISSEVPQNLSASRPQDRQFILSSKKLLLSDSGFYLCAWSVPDGELFFGEGSRLTVL.

This chain uses TRBV5-1 with TRBJ2-7; maybe TRBD1 (6 bases). The CDR3 is 16 residues long. CDR1 is SGHRS and CDR2 is YFSETQ in the germline V gene. Trimming took off 0 bases at V and 3 bases at J, with 16 bases between the two ends. The CDR3 coding sequence is TGCGCCAGCAGCTTGGATCCTCAGGGGAAGATCTACGAGCAGTACTTC. It encodes CASSLDPQGKIYEQYF.

V and J are TRBV18 and TRBJ2-2, with D hard to call. With 0 bases removed from V and 7 bases from J, the gap between germline ends came to 12 bases. This CDR3 contains 15 residues. Germline values: CDR1 KGHSH, CDR2 LQKENI. CDR3 bases: TGTGCCAGCTCACCACCTGAAGGGCTAAACGGGGAGCTGTTTTTT. Its protein is CASSPPEGLNGELFF. Full variable domain (rest looked up from reference TRBV18 and TRBJ2-2): NAGVMQNPRHLVRRRGQEARLRCSPMKGHSHVYWYRQLPEEGLKFMVYLQKENIIDESGMPKERFSAEFPKEGPSILRIQQVVRGDSAAYFCASSPPEGLNGELFFGEGSRLTVL.

This sequence joins TRBV28 and TRBJ1-2, with D unresolved. The CDR3 length is 12 residues. Germline CDR1 is MDHEN and CDR2 is SYDVKM. Trimming cost V 6 bases and J 5 bases, with 10 bases left between them. CDR3 sequence: CASSWRVYGYTF. As DNA, the CDR3 is TGTGCCAGCAGCTGGAGGGTTTATGGCTACACCTTC.

The chain uses TRBV21-1 and TRBJ2-7; TRBD1 is the table's D call, not checked against the DNA. TRBV21-1 is termed a pseudogene. The CDR3 loop spans 14 amino acids. The DNA of the CDR3 is TGTGCCAGCAACTCGGACAGGCGCTCCTACGAGCAGTACTTC. Encoded protein: CASNSDRRSYEQYF.

The genes are TRBV9 and TRBJ1-2; 7 bases are a match to TRBD1. The V and J ends lost 4 bases and 4 bases, in that order; junction bases with no gene match: 10. CDR1 SGDLS and CDR2 YYNGEE come from the germline V gene. The CDR3 spans 15 residues. CDR3: CASSPSGDRAYGYTF. DNA for the CDR3: TGTGCCAGCAGCCCAAGTGGAGACAGGGCCTATGGCTACACCTTC.

This rearrangement joins TRBV15 to TRBJ1-3; D remains ambiguous. This CDR3 is built from 14 residues. Germline CDR1 is LNHNV and CDR2 is YYDKDF (reference sequence). Trimming cost V 8 bases and J 4 bases, with 15 bases left between them. CDR3 region: CATGNGFLGNTIYF. The CDR3 DNA reads TGTGCCACCGGCAACGGGTTTTTGGGAAACACCATATATTTT.

The gene calls are TRBV11-3 and TRBJ2-2; no definite D call. The V end lost 3 bases, the J end lost 1 base, and 6 bases lay between the germline ends. Germline values: CDR1 SGHNT, CDR2 YENEEA. The length of the CDR3 is 14 residues. The DNA of the CDR3 is TGTGCCAGCAGCTTGGCTCTGAACACCGGGGAGCTGTTTTTT. This encodes CASSLALNTGELFF.

The rearrangement joins TRBV10-3 to TRBJ2-5, with D possibly being TRBD1 or TRBD2 (7 bases each). The ends were cut back, 9 bases at V and 1 base at J, with 15 bases in the middle. Germline V gives CDR1 ENHRY, CDR2 SYGVKD. The CDR3 runs 14 residues. CDR3 sequence reads: CAMATGRVQETQYF. The CDR3, as DNA: TGTGCCATGGCGACAGGGAGGGTCCAAGAGACCCAGTACTTC.

DNA for the CDR3: TGCGCCAGCAGCTTGGCCGGGTTGCGCACTGAAGCTTTCTTT. This gives the protein CASSLAGLRTEAFF. The V and J genes are TRBV5-1 and TRBJ1-1; D is ambiguous. V was pared by 0 bases and J by 4 bases, with 10 bases between. The germline V gene has CDR1 SGHRS and CDR2 YFSETQ. This CDR3 is built from 14 residues. The full variable domain, with the rest looked up from reference TRBV5-1 and TRBJ1-1, is KAGVTQTPRYLIKTRGQQVTLSCSPISGHRSVSWYQQTPGQGLQFLFEYFSETQRNKGNFPGRFSGRQFSNSRSEMNVSTLELGDSALYLCASSLAGLRTEAFFGQGTRLTVV.

The chain links TRBV14 to TRBJ1-3, with D unclear. The CDR3 is 12 amino acids. V lost 4 bases and J lost 0, with 1 base in between. CDR1 and CDR2 from the germline V gene are SGHDN and FVKESK. CDR3: CASSPSGNTIYF. In nucleotides, the CDR3 is TGTGCCAGCAGCCCCTCTGGAAACACCATATATTTT.